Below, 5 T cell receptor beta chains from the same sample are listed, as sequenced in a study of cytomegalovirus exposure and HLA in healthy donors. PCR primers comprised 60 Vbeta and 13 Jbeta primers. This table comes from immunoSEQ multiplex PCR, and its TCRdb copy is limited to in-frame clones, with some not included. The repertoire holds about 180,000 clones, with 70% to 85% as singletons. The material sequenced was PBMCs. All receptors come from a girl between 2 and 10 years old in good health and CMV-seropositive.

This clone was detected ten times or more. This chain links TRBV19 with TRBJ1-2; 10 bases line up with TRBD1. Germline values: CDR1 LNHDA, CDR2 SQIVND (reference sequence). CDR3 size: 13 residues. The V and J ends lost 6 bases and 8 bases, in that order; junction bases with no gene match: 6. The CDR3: CASSSGQGNGYTF. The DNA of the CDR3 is TGTGCCAGTAGCTCGGGACAGGGGAACGGCTACACCTTC.

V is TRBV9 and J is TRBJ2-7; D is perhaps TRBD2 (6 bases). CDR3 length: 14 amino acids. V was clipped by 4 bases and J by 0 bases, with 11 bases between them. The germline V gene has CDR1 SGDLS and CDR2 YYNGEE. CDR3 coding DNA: TGTGCCAGCAGCCTCTCGCGGGACTCCTACGAGCAGTACTTC. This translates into CASSLSRDSYEQYF.

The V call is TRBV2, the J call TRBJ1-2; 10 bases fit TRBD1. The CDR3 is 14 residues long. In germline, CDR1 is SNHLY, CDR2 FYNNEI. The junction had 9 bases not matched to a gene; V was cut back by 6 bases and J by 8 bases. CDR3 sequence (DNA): TGTGCCAGCAGGGCCCGGGACAGGGGCTGGGGCTACACCTTC. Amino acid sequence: CASRARDRGWGYTF.

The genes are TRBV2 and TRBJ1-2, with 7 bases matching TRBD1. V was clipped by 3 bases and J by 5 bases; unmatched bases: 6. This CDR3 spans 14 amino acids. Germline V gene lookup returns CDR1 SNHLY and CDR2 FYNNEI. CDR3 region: CASSEDRYGYGYTF. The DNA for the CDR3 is TGTGCCAGCAGTGAGGACAGGTACGGGTATGGCTACACCTTC. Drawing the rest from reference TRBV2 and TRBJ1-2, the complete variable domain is EPEVTQTPSHQVTQMGQEVILRCVPISNHLYFYWYRQILGQKVEFLVSFYNNEISEKSEIFDDQFSVERPDGSNFTLKIRSTKLEDSAMYFCASSEDRYGYGYTFGSGTRLTVV.

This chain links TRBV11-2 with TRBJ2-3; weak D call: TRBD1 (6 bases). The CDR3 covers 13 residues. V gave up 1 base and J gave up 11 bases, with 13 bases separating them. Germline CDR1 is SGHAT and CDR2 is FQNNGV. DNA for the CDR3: TGTGCCAGCAGCTTAGCGTTCCGACAGGAGCAGTATTTT. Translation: CASSLAFRQEQYF.